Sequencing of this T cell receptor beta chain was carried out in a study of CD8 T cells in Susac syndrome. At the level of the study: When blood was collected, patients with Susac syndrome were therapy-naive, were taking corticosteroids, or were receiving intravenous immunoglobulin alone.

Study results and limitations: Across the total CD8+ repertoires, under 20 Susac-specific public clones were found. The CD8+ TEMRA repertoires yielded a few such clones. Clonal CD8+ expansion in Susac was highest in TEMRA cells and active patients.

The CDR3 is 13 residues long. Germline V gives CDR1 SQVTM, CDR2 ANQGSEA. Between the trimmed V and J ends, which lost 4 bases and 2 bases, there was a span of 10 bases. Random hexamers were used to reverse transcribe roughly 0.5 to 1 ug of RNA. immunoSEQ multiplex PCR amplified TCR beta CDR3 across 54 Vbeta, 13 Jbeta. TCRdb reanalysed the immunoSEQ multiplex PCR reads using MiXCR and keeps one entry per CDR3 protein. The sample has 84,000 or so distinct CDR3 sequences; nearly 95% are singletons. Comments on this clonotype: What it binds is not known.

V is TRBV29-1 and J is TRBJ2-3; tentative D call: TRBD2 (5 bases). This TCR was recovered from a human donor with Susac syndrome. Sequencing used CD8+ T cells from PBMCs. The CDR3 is CSVVVGLTDTQYF. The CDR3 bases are TGCAGCGTTGTCGTCGGACTCACAGATACGCAGTATTTT.